This T cell receptor (beta chain) was sequenced for a study of OX40 agonist ivuxolimab in advanced cancers. The overall study: An anti-OX40 (CD134) antibody with agonistic activity, ivuxolimab, was administered to patients.

General study points: By week 6 at 0.1 to 3.0 mg/kg, blood CD4+ and CD8+ T cells had expanded clonally.

Sequencing used immunoSEQ multiplex PCR; TCRdb keeps in-frame clones, though not all of them. Altogether approximately 62,000 clones are present, 70% to 90% being singletons, with the ten largest covering approximately 5.4%. Details on this clone: Its specificity is not known.

The source material was CD4+ or CD8+ T cells sorted from blood, sampled in a trial of the OX40 agonist ivuxolimab. The source is an adult with an advanced solid tumor such as melanoma, head and neck, liver or kidney cancer.

CDR3 residues: CATSRETGGLETQYF. Written as DNA, the CDR3 is TGTGCCACCAGCAGAGAGACGGGGGGCCTGGAGACCCAGTACTTC. The chain couples TRBV15 to TRBJ2-5; D may be TRBD2 (7 bases). Germline V CDR1 and CDR2: LNHNV, YYDKDF (reference sequence). CDR3 length: 15 amino acids. V shed 0 bases and J shed 5 bases, with 13 bases lying between them.